Listed here are 9 T cell receptor beta chains from one sample, sequenced in a study of T-cell memory formation after mild COVID-19. Using its own MiXCR run on the 5' RACE reads, TCRdb lists one record per CDR3 protein. The sample holds hundreds of thousands of distinct CDR3 sequences; approximately 15% are singletons and the top ten take 2% to 2.5%. Input material: PBMCs or a T cell subset sorted from them (not recorded which). The receptors were sampled from an adult woman who had mild COVID-19 (a few samples of this study predate the infection). Cell type and time point are not known.

The genes are TRBV5-1 and TRBJ2-7; 10 bases are shared with TRBD2. V dropped 2 bases and J dropped 6; count of bases not matched to a gene: 5. The germline V gene has CDR1 SGHRS and CDR2 YFSETQ. The CDR3 contains 14 residues. CDR3 amino acids: CASSFASGSLEQYF. In DNA form, the CDR3 reads TGCGCCAGCAGCTTTGCTAGCGGGAGCCTCGAGCAGTACTTC.

This chain links TRBV5-1 with TRBJ1-2; 10 nucleotides line up with TRBD1. V was pared by 4 bases and J by 3 bases, with 6 bases of the junction left unmatched. The germline V gene has CDR1 SGHRS and CDR2 YFSETQ. The CDR3 totals 15 residues. CDR3 in DNA: TGCGCCAGCAGCAACCGGGACAGGGGAGACTATGGCTACACCTTC. It yields the protein CASSNRDRGDYGYTF.

V and J are TRBV7-2 and TRBJ2-7, with TRBD2 identical over 11 bases. The CDR3 is 14 residues long. Germline V CDR1 and CDR2: SGHTA, FQGNSA. The junction had 3 bases not matched to a gene; V was cut back by 4 bases and J by 4 bases. The CDR3 is CASSSWTSGYEQYF. CDR3 nucleotides: TGTGCCAGCAGCTCCTGGACTAGCGGGTACGAGCAGTACTTC. The full variable domain, in which reference TRBV7-2 and TRBJ2-7 provide the parts outside the CDR3, is GAGVSQSPSNKVTEKGKDVELRCDPISGHTALYWYRQSLGQGLEFLIYFQGNSAPDKSGLPSDRFSAERTGGSVSTLTIQRTQQEDSAVYLCASSSWTSGYEQYFGPGTRLTVT.

This clonotype was seen repeatedly, ten times or more. The CDR3 spells CASSLVGSTDTQYF. CDR3 nucleotides: TGCGCCAGCAGCTTGGTCGGAAGCACAGATACGCAGTATTTT. The chain couples TRBV5-1 to TRBJ2-3; the D is unclear. This CDR3 is 14 amino acids long. The ends were cut back, 0 bases at V and 0 bases at J, with 5 bases in the middle. Germline lookup yields CDR1 SGHRS and CDR2 YFSETQ.

There are many counts of this clonotype. This chain links TRBV12-3 or TRBV12-4 with TRBJ1-1, with a weak D call TRBD1 (5 bases). Trimming left V 4 bases short and J 3 bases short, with 18 bases between. This CDR3 is built from 16 residues. Written as DNA, the CDR3 is TGTGCCAGCAGTTCCGGGCCCTCCCGGGGGGACACTGAAGCTTTCTTT. Its translation: CASSSGPSRGDTEAFF.

This clonotype was counted only a few times. The chain uses TRBV18 and TRBJ2-1; 10 nucleotides line up with TRBD2. Per the germline V gene, CDR1 is KGHSH and CDR2 is LQKENI. V dropped 2 bases and J dropped 4; count of bases not matched to a gene: 2. This CDR3 has 15 residues. CDR3 in amino acids: CASSPGLADYNEQFF. The CDR3 DNA is TGTGCCAGCTCACCAGGACTAGCGGATTACAATGAGCAGTTCTTC.

The V gene is TRBV5-6, the J gene TRBJ2-5; possible D gene TRBD2, 7 bases. Germline V gene sequence: CDR1 SGHDT, CDR2 YYEEEE. The V end was cut by 0 bases, the J end by 5 bases, with 14 bases between. The CDR3 runs to 15 residues. The DNA for the CDR3 is TGTGCCAGCAGCTTGGCCCCGGGGGGCGGGGAGACCCAGTACTTC. It is translated as CASSLAPGGGETQYF.

The table lists this clonotype with a few counts. The chain couples TRBV12-3 or TRBV12-4 to TRBJ2-2, with D unresolved. CDR3 size: 13 residues. Trimming removed 3 bases from V and 5 bases from J, with 7 bases in between. The CDR3 region has the DNA TGTGCCAGCAGTTTCGGGCCTACCGGGGAGCTGTTTTTT. Translating it yields CASSFGPTGELFF.

This clonotype showed up many times. This chain connects TRBV12-3 or TRBV12-4 to TRBJ2-7, with D tentatively TRBD1 (5 bases). The CDR3 totals 12 residues. V lost 5 bases and J lost 3, with 8 bases in between. The CDR3 loop is CASSLQGYEQYF. The CDR3 DNA sequence: TGTGCCAGCAGTCTTCAGGGCTACGAGCAGTACTTC.